This T cell receptor beta chain was documented in a study of blood T cell repertoires in COVID-19. The table came from immunoSEQ multiplex PCR; TCRdb's copy has only in-frame clones and leaves some out. Found here are 300,000 to 450,000 clones, about 89% of them singletons; the top ten hold 1.3%. The sequence was collected from a man aged 25 to 40 who had recovered from COVID-19. Sequenced material: PBMCs or T cells enriched from blood (not recorded which).

In nucleotides, the CDR3 is TGTGCCAGCTCACCAACCGGGACAGGGGGGAAAACCTACGAGCAGTACTTC. Amino acid sequence: CASSPTGTGGKTYEQYF. The genes are TRBV18 and TRBJ2-7, with 11 bases identical to TRBD1. This CDR3 spans 17 amino acids. Unmatched junction bases numbered 8, after V lost 2 bases and J lost 2 bases. Germline CDR1 is KGHSH and CDR2 is LQKENI.